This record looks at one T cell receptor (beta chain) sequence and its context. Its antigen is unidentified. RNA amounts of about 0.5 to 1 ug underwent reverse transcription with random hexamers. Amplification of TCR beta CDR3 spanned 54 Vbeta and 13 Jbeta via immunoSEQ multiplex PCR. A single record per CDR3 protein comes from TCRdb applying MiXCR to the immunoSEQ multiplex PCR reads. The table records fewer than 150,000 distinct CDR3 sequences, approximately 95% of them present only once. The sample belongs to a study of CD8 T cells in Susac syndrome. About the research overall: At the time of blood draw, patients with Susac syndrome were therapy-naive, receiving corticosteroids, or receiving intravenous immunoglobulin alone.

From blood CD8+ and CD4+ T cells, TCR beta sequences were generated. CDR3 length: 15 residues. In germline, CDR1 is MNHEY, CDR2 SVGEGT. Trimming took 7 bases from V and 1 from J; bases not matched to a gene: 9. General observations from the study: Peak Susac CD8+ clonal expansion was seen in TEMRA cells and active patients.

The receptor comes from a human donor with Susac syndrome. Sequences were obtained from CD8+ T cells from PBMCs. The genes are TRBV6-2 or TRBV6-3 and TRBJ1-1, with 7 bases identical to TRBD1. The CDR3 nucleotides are TGTGCCAGCAACCGGGACAGAGAAGCGAACACTGAAGCTTTCTTT. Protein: CASNRDREANTEAFF.